The 23 T cell receptor beta chains below all came from one sample that was sequenced in a study of blood T cells in healthy people across ages. A J-beta primer mix and a sample-barcoded 5' primer were used in a second PCR of roughly 6 to 12 cycles. MiXCR, run by TCRdb on the 5' RACE reads, gives a single entry per CDR3 protein. In the table there are 1.5 million to 1.8 million distinct CDR3 sequences, roughly 43% of which are singletons. Material for sequencing was blood. These receptors were collected from a woman under 30 in good health.

A few counts support this clonotype. The chain has TRBV4-1 and TRBJ1-2; tentatively, D is TRBD1 (5 bases). CDR3 length equals 15 residues. V gave up 1 base and J gave up 6 bases, with 15 bases separating them. Looked up from germline, CDR1 is MGHRA and CDR2 is YSYEKL. The CDR3 is CASSQGQGYYDGYTF. The CDR3, as DNA: TGCGCCAGCAGCCAAGGCCAGGGATACTACGATGGCTACACCTTC.

This clonotype was seen only a few times. The chain combines TRBV9 with TRBJ1-2; D gene uncertain. Trimming removed 0 bases from V and 5 bases from J, with 11 bases in between. CDR1 is SGDLS and CDR2 is YYNGEE in the germline V gene. CDR3 length equals 14 residues. The CDR3 sequence is CASSVVEGLYGYTF. DNA of the CDR3: TGTGCCAGCAGCGTAGTGGAAGGATTGTATGGCTACACCTTC.

This clonotype was counted only a few times. The chain combines TRBV29-1 with TRBJ1-2; D call uncertain. V dropped 4 bases and J dropped 3 bases, with 9 bases sitting between them. Germline loops: CDR1 SQVTM, CDR2 ANQGSEA. This CDR3 comprises 12 residues. The DNA for the CDR3 is TGCAGCGTTGGGCCCGGCTACTATGGCTACACCTTC. This codes for CSVGPGYYGYTF.

This CDR3 is CSARPGPRYGYTF. The CDR3 nucleotides read TGCAGTGCTCGACCAGGGCCTCGCTATGGCTACACCTTC. V usage is TRBV20-1 and J usage is TRBJ1-2; possible D gene TRBD1, 5 bases. V dropped 5 bases and J dropped 4 bases, with 14 bases sitting between them. Germline CDR1 is DFQATT and CDR2 is SNEGSKA (reference sequence). This CDR3 has 13 residues.

CDR3 protein: CASSPAGGLRGYTF. The CDR3 DNA follows: TGTGCCAGCTCACCGGCCGGGGGCCTTCGTGGCTACACCTTC. The chain combines TRBV18 with TRBJ1-2; TRBD1 is a possible D gene (6 bases). Germline CDR1 reads KGHSH; CDR2 reads LQKENI. Trimming cost V 3 bases and J 7 bases, with 15 bases left between them. The CDR3 covers 14 residues.

This clonotype has just a few counts. This chain connects TRBV9 to TRBJ2-2; D unresolved. CDR3 length: 13 residues. Germline V gene lookup returns CDR1 SGDLS and CDR2 YYNGEE. V was clipped by 2 bases and J by 7 bases, with 9 bases between them. In DNA, the CDR3 is TGTGCCAGCAGCGTTGGGGTTAGCGGGGAGCTGTTTTTT. Translating it yields CASSVGVSGELFF.

This CDR3 is CASSFPLETQYF. DNA of the CDR3: TGTGCCAGCAGTTTTCCCCTAGAGACCCAGTACTTC. This chain uses TRBV12-3 or TRBV12-4 with TRBJ2-5, with D hard to call. V gave up 3 bases and J gave up 4 bases, with 6 bases separating them. This CDR3 has 12 amino acids.

The chain links TRBV10-2 to TRBJ2-1; a possible D gene is TRBD1 (5 bases). Deletions cut 3 bases from V and 6 bases from J, with 12 bases between. This CDR3 has 14 residues. Germline-derived CDR1 and CDR2 are WSHSY and SAAADI. The CDR3 spells CASSEPDTGNEQFF. In DNA, the CDR3 is TGCGCCAGCAGTGAACCGGACACGGGCAATGAGCAGTTCTTC.

The chain is built from TRBV12-3 or TRBV12-4 and TRBJ1-2; D is unresolved. Deletions cut 3 bases from V and 4 bases from J, with 9 bases between. The CDR3 runs to 13 residues. CDR3 coding DNA: TGTGCCAGCAGTTTTTACGTACCCTATGGCTACACCTTC. It translates to CASSFYVPYGYTF.

J is TRBJ2-5 and V is TRBV20-1; either TRBD1 or TRBD2 may fit D (7 bases each). CDR1 and CDR2 from the germline V gene are DFQATT and SNEGSKA (reference sequence). The CDR3 has 13 residues. Trimming removed 6 bases at V and 11 bases at J, with 22 bases between. CDR3 in amino acids: CSAGGGGSGEQYF. CDR3 DNA sequence: TGCAGTGCAGGGGGAGGGGGCAGTGGGGAGCAGTACTTC.

This chain uses TRBV28 with TRBJ1-1, with D unresolved. The CDR3 spans 14 residues. The V gene's germline CDR1 is MDHEN and CDR2 SYDVKM. V was pared by 2 bases and J by 6 bases, with 13 bases between. DNA for the CDR3: TGTGCCAGCAGTTTACCGCGCAGGCGGTCTGAAGCTTTCTTT. Residues: CASSLPRRRSEAFF.

In this sample, this clonotype turned up a few times. The genes are TRBV4-1 and TRBJ1-4, with a weak D call TRBD1 (5 bases). CDR1 and CDR2 from the germline V gene are MGHRA and YSYEKL. This CDR3 contains 16 residues. Deletions cut 4 bases from V and 0 bases from J, with 12 bases between. In DNA, the CDR3 is TGCGCCAGCAGCCCGCCGGGGACGGCAACTAATGAAAAACTGTTTTTT. It encodes CASSPPGTATNEKLFF.

There are a few counts of this clonotype. This rearrangement joins TRBV6-2 or TRBV6-3 to TRBJ2-1, with D unclear. CDR3 length equals 13 residues. The germline V gene has CDR1 MNHEY and CDR2 SVGEGT. The ends were cut back, 7 bases at V and 0 bases at J, with 7 bases in the middle. The CDR3 region is CASMSRSYNEQFF. In DNA form, the CDR3 reads TGTGCCAGCATGTCACGCTCCTACAATGAGCAGTTCTTC.

The rearrangement links TRBV30 to TRBJ1-2; D is unresolved. From germline, CDR1 is GTSNPN and CDR2 SVGIG (reference sequence). Trimming cost V 0 bases and J 4 bases, with 9 bases left between them. The CDR3 spans 13 residues. In DNA, the CDR3 is TGTGCCTGGAGTGTTAAGGGATCCTATGGCTACACCTTC. This encodes CAWSVKGSYGYTF. Using reference TRBV30 and TRBJ1-2 for the parts outside the CDR3, the full variable domain is SQTIHQWPATLVQPVGSPLSLECTVEGTSNPNLYWYRQAAGRGLQLLFYSVGIGQISSEVPQNLSASRPQDRQFILSSKKLLLSDSGFYLCAWSVKGSYGYTFGSGTRLTVV.

The CDR3 region has the DNA TGCAGTGCTTATCCCGCGGGACGGAGCTCCTACGAGCAGTACTTC. This codes for CSAYPAGRSSYEQYF. The rearrangement joins TRBV20-1 to TRBJ2-7; weak D call: TRBD2 (6 bases). Germline V gene sequence: CDR1 DFQATT, CDR2 SNEGSKA (reference sequence). The length of the CDR3 is 15 residues. Trimming left V 5 bases short and J 0 bases short, with 17 bases between.

This clonotype has only a few counts. This sequence joins TRBV6-6 and TRBJ2-3, with 13 bases aligning to TRBD2. This CDR3 has 17 residues. J was trimmed by 0 bases and V by 2 bases; bases with no gene match: 2. Germline values: CDR1 MNHNY, CDR2 SVGAGI (reference sequence). The DNA for the CDR3 is TGTGCCAGCAGTTACCTGGGACTAGCGGGGAGCACAGATACGCAGTATTTT. Its protein is CASSYLGLAGSTDTQYF.

Regarding this clonotype: Germline is not matched at one junction end, which may reflect a read error. This chain links TRBV29-1 with TRBJ2-1; D uncertain. Germline V gives CDR1 SQVTM, CDR2 ANQGSEA. The CDR3 covers 12 residues. The DNA of the CDR3 is TGCAGCGTTCGACAAAGCTACAATGAGAAGTTCTTC. Translation gives CSVRQSYNEKFF.

V gene TRBV20-1 combines with J gene TRBJ2-7, with unresolved D. CDR1 is DFQATT and CDR2 is SNEGSKA in the germline V gene (reference sequence). The CDR3 sequence is 13 residues long. The V and J ends lost 4 bases and 3 bases respectively, with 13 bases between them. The CDR3 bases are TGCAGTGCTATCGGCTCTCCCCGCTACGAGCAGTACTTC. This codes for CSAIGSPRYEQYF.

This clonotype was detected a few times. This rearrangement joins TRBV9 to TRBJ1-2; possibly TRBD1 for D (5 bases). The germline CDR1 and CDR2 sequences are SGDLS and YYNGEE. V gave up 1 base and J gave up 6 bases, with 10 bases separating them. CDR3 length: 13 amino acids. The CDR3 DNA sequence: TGTGCCAGCAGCGTACAGGGAGCTGATGGCTACACCTTC. Residues: CASSVQGADGYTF. Based on the CDR3 plus reference TRBV9 and TRBJ1-2, the full variable domain is DSGVTQTPKHLITATGQRVTLRCSPRSGDLSVYWYQQSLDQGLQFLIQYYNGEERAKGNILERFSAQQFPDLHSELNLSSLELGDSALYFCASSVQGADGYTFGSGTRLTVV.

This sequence joins TRBV5-6 and TRBJ1-1; tentatively, D is TRBD1 (5 bases). The CDR3 is made up of 15 amino acids. Germline V CDR1 and CDR2: SGHDT, YYEEEE. Trimming removed 4 bases from V and 1 base from J, with 14 bases in between. CDR3 in amino acids: CASSGGTAKNTEAFF. In DNA form, the CDR3 reads TGTGCCAGCAGCGGGGGGACGGCGAAGAACACTGAAGCTTTCTTT.

This clonotype came up a few times. The chain has TRBV5-1 and TRBJ1-2, with D possibly being TRBD1 (6 bases). Germline CDR1 SGHRS, CDR2 YFSETQ. This CDR3 is built from 15 residues. The V gene lost 0 bases and the J gene lost 6 bases, with 15 bases spanning the gap. The CDR3 nucleotides are TGCGCCAGCAGCTTGGTCAATAACAAGGGGGATGGCTACACCTTC. It is translated as CASSLVNNKGDGYTF.

V and J are TRBV29-1 and TRBJ2-5; no reliable D call. Trimming cost V 8 bases and J 0 bases, with 13 bases left between them. CDR3 length equals 13 residues. CDR1 and CDR2 (germline): SQVTM, ANQGSEA. DNA for the CDR3: TGCAGCTCTGGACCCCTGTACCAAGAGACCCAGTACTTC. This translates into CSSGPLYQETQYF.

V usage is TRBV20-1 and J usage is TRBJ1-2; a possible D gene is TRBD1 (6 bases). Germline loops: CDR1 DFQATT, CDR2 SNEGSKA (reference sequence). This CDR3 comprises 14 residues. V lost 5 bases and J lost 4, with 17 bases in between. In nucleotides, the CDR3 is TGCAGTGCTCCGGTTAGGGGGGGCGGCTATGGCTACACCTTC. This encodes CSAPVRGGGYGYTF.